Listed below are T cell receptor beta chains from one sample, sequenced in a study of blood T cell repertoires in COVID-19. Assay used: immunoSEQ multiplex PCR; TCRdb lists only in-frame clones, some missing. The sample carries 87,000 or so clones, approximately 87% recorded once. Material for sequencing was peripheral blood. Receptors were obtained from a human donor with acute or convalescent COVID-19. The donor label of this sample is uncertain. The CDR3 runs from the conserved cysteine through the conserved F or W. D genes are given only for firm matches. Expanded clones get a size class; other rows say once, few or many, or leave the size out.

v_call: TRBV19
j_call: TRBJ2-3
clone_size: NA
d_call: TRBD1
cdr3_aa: CASSNPGGGTDTQYF
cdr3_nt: TGTGCCAGTAGTAATCCAGGGGGTGGAACAGATACGCAGTATTTT

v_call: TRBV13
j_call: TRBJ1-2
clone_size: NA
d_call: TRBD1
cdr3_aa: CASGTGVNYGYTF
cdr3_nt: TGTGCCAGTGGGACAGGGGTAAACTATGGCTACACCTTC

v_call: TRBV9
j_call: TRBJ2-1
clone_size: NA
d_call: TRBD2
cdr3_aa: CASSVGGRGGPDEQFF
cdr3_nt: TGTGCCAGCAGCGTAGGGGGCCGCGGGGGACCCGATGAGCAGTTCTTC

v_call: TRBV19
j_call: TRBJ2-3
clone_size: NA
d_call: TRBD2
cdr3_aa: CASSIGTSGSDTQYF
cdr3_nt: TGTGCCAGTAGTATAGGGACTAGTGGGTCAGATACGCAGTATTTT

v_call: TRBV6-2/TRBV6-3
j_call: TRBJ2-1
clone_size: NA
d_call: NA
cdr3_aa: CASSYTYFNYNEQFF
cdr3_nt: TGTGCCAGCAGTTACACCTACTTTAATTACAATGAGCAGTTCTTC

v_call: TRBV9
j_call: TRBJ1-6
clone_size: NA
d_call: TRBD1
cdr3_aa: CASSARGGTGGYSSYNSPLHF
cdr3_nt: TGTGCCAGCAGCGCAAGGGGTGGGACAGGGGGCTATAGCTCCTATAATTCACCCCTCCACTTT

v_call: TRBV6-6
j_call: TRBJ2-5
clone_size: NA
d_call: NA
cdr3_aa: CASSYPTEETQYF
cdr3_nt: TGTGCCAGCAGTTACCCAACGGAAGAGACCCAGTACTTC

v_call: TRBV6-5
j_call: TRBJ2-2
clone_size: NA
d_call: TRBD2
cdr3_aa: CASSYLSGGRGGELFF
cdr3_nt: TGTGCCAGCAGTTACCTGAGCGGGGGCCGGGGCGGGGAGCTGTTTTTT

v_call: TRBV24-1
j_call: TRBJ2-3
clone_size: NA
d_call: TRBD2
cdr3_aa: CATSTASGASTDTQYF
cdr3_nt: TGTGCCACCAGCACCGCTAGCGGGGCAAGCACAGATACGCAGTATTTT

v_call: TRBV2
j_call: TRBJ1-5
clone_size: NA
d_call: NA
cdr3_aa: CASSESTVNQPQHF
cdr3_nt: TGTGCCAGCAGTGAGTCAACGGTGAATCAGCCCCAGCATTTT

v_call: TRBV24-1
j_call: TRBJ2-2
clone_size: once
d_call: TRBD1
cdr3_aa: CATGQYTGELFF
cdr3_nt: TGTGCCACGGGACAGTACACCGGGGAGCTGTTTTTT

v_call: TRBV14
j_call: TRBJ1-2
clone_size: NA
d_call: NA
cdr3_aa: CASSQGGSGVYGYTF
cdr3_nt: TGTGCCAGCAGCCAAGGGGGGTCGGGGGTGTATGGCTACACCTTC

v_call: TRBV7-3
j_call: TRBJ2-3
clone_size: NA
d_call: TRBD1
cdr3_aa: CASSSKPLSGQGRNTQYF
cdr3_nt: TGTGCCAGCAGCTCGAAACCTCTTTCGGGACAGGGTAGAAATACGCAGTATTTT

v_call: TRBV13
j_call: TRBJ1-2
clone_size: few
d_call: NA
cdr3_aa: CASSSRTQLNYGYTF
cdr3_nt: TGTGCCAGCAGCTCCAGGACACAACTTAACTATGGCTACACCTTC

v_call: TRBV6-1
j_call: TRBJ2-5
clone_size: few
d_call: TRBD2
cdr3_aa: CASSEWGSGGPKETQYF
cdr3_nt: TGTGCCAGCAGTGAATGGGGTAGCGGGGGTCCAAAAGAGACCCAGTACTTC

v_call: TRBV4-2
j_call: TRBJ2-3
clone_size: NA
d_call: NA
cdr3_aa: CASSQDGTSLPGDTQYF
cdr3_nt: TGTGCCAGCAGCCAAGATGGGACTTCCCTTCCGGGAGATACGCAGTATTTT

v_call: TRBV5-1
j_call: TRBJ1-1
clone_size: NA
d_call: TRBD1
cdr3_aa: CASSYGTGLNTEAFF
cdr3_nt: TGCGCCAGCAGCTACGGGACAGGGCTGAACACTGAAGCTTTCTTT

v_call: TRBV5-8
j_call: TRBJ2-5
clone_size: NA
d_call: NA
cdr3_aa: CASSRMRQETQYF
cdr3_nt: TGTGCCAGCAGCCGAATGCGCCAAGAGACCCAGTACTTC

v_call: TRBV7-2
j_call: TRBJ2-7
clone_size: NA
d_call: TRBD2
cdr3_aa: CASSPSSGYEQYF
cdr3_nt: TGTGCCAGCAGCCCGTCTAGCGGGTACGAGCAGTACTTC

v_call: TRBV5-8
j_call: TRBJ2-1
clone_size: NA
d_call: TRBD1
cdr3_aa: CASSLTPQGAAYNEQFF
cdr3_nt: TGTGCCAGCAGCTTGACCCCACAGGGGGCTGCATACAATGAGCAGTTCTTC

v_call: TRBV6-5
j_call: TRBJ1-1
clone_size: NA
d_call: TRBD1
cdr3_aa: CASSRTGSSTEAFF
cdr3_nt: TGTGCCAGCAGTCGGACAGGGTCGAGCACTGAAGCTTTCTTT

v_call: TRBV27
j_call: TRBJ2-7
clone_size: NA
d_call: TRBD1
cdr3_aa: CASSKRIGTGSYEQYF
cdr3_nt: TGTGCCAGCAGTAAACGCATCGGGACAGGGTCTTACGAGCAGTACTTC

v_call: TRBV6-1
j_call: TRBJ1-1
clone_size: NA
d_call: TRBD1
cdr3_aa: CASSERLDRVRAFF
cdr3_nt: TGTGCCAGCAGTGAACGCCTGGACAGGGTCAGGGCTTTCTTT

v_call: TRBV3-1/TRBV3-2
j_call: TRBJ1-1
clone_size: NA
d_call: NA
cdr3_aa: CASSQSFQMNTEAFF
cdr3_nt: TGTGCCAGCAGCCAATCCTTTCAGATGAACACTGAAGCTTTCTTT

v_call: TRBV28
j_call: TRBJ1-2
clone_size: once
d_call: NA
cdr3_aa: CASSPSGGVYGYTF
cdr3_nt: TGTGCCAGCAGTCCCTCGGGGGGAGTCTATGGCTACACCTTC

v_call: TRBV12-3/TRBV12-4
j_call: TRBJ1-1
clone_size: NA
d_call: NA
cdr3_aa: CASRSGVTEAFF
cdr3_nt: TGTGCCAGCAGATCCGGGGTCACTGAAGCTTTCTTT

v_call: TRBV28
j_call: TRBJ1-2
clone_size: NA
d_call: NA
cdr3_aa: CASSVGDYGYTF
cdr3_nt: TGTGCCAGCAGTGTAGGAGACTATGGCTACACCTTC

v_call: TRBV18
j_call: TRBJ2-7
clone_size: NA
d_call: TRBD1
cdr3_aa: CASSPPLGQGVYEQYF
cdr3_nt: TGTGCCAGCTCACCCCCTTTGGGACAGGGTGTTTACGAGCAGTACTTC

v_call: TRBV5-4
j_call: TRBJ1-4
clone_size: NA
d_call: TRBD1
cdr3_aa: CASSLDRVGKLFF
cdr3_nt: TGTGCCAGCAGCCTTGACAGGGTCGGAAAACTGTTTTTT

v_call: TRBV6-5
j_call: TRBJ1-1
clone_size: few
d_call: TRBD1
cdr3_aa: CATPPRQGDTEAFF
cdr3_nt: TGTGCCACCCCTCCGAGACAGGGGGACACTGAAGCTTTCTTT

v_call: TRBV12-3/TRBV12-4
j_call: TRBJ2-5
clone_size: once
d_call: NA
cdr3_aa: CASSFGGVETQYF
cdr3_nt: TGTGCCAGCAGTTTTGGCGGGGTTGAGACCCAGTACTTC

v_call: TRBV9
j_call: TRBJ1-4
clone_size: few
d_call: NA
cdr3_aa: CASSSTGTVSEKLFF
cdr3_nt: TGTGCCAGCAGTTCAACAGGGACGGTTTCGGAAAAACTGTTTTTT

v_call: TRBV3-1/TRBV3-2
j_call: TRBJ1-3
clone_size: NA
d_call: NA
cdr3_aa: CASSQPGGYSGNTIYF
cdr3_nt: TGTGCCAGCAGCCAACCGGGGGGCTACTCTGGAAACACCATATATTTT

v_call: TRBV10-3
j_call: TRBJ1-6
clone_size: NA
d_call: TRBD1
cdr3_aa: CAKRQPRGVGNSPLHF
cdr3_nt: TGTGCCAAACGCCAACCCAGGGGGGTTGGTAATTCACCCCTCCACTTT